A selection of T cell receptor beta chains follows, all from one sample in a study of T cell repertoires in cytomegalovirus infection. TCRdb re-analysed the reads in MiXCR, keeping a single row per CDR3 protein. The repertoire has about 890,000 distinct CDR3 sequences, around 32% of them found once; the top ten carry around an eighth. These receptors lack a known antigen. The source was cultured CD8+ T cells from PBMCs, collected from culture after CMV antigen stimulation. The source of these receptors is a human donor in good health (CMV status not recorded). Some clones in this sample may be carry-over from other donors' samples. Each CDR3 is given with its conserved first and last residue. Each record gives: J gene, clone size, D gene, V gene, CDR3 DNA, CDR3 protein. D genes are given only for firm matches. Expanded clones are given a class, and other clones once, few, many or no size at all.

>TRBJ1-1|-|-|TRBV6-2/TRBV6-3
TGTGCCAGCAGTTACGAGGGGAGGAAGGCTTTCTTT
CASSYEGRKAFF
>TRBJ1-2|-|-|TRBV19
TGTGCCGGACACTTGGTCGGCTATGGCTACACCTTC
CAGHLVGYGYTF
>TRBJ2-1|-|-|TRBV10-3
TGTGCCATCAGTGACTCCCCCCGGGACCCTCGGTTCTTC
CAISDSPRDPRFF
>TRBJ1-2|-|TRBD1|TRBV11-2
TGTGCCAGCAGCGCCTCCGGGACAGGGTACTATGGCTACACCTTC
CASSASGTGYYGYTF
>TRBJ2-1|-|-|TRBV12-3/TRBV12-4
TGTGCCAGCAGTTTACACTCCCGCGCTGAGCAGTTCTTC
CASSLHSRAEQFF
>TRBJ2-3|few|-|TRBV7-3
TGTGCCAGCAGCTTAATAGGCGAACAGGGCACAGATACGCAGTATTTT
CASSLIGEQGTDTQYF
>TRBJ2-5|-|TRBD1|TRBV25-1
TGTGCCAGCAGTGAATACGAAGGATTTGGACAGGGGGCGGGGGAGACCCAGTACTTC
CASSEYEGFGQGAGETQYF
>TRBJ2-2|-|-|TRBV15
TGTGCCACCAGCAACCAGCGGGGACACGGGGAGCTGTTTTTT
CATSNQRGHGELFF
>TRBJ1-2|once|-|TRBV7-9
TGTGCCAGCAGCTTAGGAGGAGGGACCCATGGCTACACCTTC
CASSLGGGTHGYTF
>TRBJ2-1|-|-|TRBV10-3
TGTGCCATCAGCCCCGGACAGAATGAGCAGTTCTTC
CAISPGQNEQFF